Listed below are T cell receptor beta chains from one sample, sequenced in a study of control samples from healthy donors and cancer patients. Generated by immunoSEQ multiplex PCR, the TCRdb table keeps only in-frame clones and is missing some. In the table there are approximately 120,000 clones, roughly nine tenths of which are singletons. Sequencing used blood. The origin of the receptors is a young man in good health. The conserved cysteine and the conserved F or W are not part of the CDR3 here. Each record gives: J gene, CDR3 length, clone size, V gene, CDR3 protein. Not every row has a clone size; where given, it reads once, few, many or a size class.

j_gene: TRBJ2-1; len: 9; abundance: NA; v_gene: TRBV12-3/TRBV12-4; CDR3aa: ASSLTNEQF
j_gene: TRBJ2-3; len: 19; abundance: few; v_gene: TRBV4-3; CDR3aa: ASSQEGGTSGRTGVTDTQY
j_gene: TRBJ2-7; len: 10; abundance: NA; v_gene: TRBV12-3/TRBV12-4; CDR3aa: ASSLRPYEQY
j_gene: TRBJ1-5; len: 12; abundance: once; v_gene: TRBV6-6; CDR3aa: ASSPREDFKPQH
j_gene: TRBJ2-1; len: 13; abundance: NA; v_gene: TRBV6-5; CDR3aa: ASSYSVQGGYEQF
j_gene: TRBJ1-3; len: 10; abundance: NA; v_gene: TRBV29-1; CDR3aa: SVADLGNTIY
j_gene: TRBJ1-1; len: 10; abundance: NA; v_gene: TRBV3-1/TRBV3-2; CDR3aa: ASSQGNTEAF
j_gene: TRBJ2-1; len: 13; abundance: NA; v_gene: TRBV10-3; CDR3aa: AIRPSGDLDNEQF
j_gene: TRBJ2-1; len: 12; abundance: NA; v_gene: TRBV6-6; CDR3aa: ASSLARLYNEQF
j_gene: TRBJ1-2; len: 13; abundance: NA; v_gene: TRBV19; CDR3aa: ASSILSEGKHGYT
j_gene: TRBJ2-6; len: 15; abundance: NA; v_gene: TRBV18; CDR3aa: ASSPETGHSGANVLT
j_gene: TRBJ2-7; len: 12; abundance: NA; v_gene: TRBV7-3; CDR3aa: ASSPRAGTGEQY